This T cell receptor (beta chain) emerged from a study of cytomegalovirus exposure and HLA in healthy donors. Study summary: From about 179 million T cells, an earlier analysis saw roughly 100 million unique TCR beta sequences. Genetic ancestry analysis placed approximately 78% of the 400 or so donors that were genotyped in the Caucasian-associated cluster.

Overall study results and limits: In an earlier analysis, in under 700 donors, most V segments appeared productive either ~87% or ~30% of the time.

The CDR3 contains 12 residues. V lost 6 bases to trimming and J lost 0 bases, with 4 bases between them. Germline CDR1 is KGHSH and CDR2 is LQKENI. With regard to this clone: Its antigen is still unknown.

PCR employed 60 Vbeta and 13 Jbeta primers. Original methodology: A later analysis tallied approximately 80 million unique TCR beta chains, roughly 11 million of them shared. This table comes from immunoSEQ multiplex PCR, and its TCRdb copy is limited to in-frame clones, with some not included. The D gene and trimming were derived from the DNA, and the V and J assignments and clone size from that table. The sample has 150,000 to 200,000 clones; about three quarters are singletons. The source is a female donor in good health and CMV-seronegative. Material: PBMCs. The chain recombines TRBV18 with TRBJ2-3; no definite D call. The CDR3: CASSPSTDTQYF. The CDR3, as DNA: TGTGCCAGCTCTCCTAGCACAGATACGCAGTATTTT.